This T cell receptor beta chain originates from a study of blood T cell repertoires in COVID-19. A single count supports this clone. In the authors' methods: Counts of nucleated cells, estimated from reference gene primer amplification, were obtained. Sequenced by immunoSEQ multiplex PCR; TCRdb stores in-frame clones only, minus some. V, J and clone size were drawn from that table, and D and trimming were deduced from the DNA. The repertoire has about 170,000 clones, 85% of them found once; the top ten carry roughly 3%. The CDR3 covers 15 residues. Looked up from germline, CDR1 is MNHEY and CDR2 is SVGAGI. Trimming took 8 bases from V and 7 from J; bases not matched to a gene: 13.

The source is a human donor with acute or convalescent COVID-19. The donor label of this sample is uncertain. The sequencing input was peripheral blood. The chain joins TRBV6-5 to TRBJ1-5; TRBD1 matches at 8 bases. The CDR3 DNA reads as TGTGCCAGCCATCCTACCCGGACAGGGCAACAGCCCCAGCATTTT. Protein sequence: CASHPTRTGQQPQHF.